What follows are 11 T cell receptor beta chains derived from one specimen sequenced in a study of tumor-infiltrating lymphocytes in oesophageal squamous cell carcinoma. TCRdb used MiXCR to reprocess the PCR reads, holding one entry per CDR3 protein. Among some 21,000 distinct CDR3 sequences listed, 35% to 40% were seen once. Sequencing was done on a sample of esophageal tumor tissue. Receptor source: a male donor with esophageal squamous cell carcinoma.

This clonotype was counted at least ten times. The V call is TRBV27, the J call TRBJ2-2; 8 bases fit TRBD2. CDR3 length: 15 amino acids. With 2 bases clipped from V and 8 bases from J, the junction kept 7 bases outside the gene matches. Per germline, CDR1 MNHEY and CDR2 SMNVEV (reference sequence). CDR3 sequence (DNA): TGTGCCAGCAGTTTAGGTTACGGGGGGGCTGGGGAGCTGTTTTTT. It codes for CASSLGYGGAGELFF.

The chain has TRBV30 and TRBJ2-1; a possible D gene is TRBD1 (5 bases). The DNA end lines up better with TRBJ2-7; the J call may be wrong. This CDR3 has 16 residues. Germline loops: CDR1 GTSNPN, CDR2 SVGIG (reference sequence). This CDR3 reads CAWSVYWGSSYNEQYF. The CDR3, as DNA: TGTGCCTGGAGTGTATACTGGGGCAGCTCCTACAATGAGCAGTACTTC.

The chain recombines TRBV19 with TRBJ1-6; TRBD1 aligns across 10 bases. Germline assignment: CDR1 LNHDA and CDR2 SQIVND (reference sequence). V dropped 3 bases and J dropped 10; count of bases not matched to a gene: 6. This CDR3 spans 15 amino acids. CDR3 sequence reads: CASSIGQGVGSPLHF. In DNA, the CDR3 is TGTGCCAGTAGTATCGGACAGGGGGTTGGATCACCCCTCCACTTT. Using reference TRBV19 and TRBJ1-6 for the parts outside the CDR3, the full variable domain is DGGITQSPKYLFRKEGQNVTLSCEQNLNHDAMYWYRQDPGQGLRLIYYSQIVNDFQKGDIAEGYSVSREKKESFPLTVTSAQKNPTAFYLCASSIGQGVGSPLHFGNGTRLTVT.

At least ten counts were recorded for this clonotype. The DNA for the CDR3 is TGTGCCAGCAGCACCCAAGGACGGGGGTACACTGAAGCTTTCTTT. Amino acids: CASSTQGRGYTEAFF. The J gene is TRBJ1-1, the V gene TRBV5-4; D possibly corresponds to TRBD1 (5 bases). The CDR3 contains 15 residues. Trimming took 4 bases from V and 3 from J, leaving 16 bases between them. The germline CDR1 and CDR2 sequences are SGHNT and YYREEE (reference sequence).

This chain connects TRBV5-4 to TRBJ2-3, with D unclear. With 4 bases removed from V and 6 bases from J, the gap between germline ends came to 15 bases. Germline loops: CDR1 SGHNT, CDR2 YYREEE (reference sequence). This CDR3 comprises 14 residues. The CDR3 loop reads CASSQVSSPDTQYF. CDR3 DNA sequence: TGTGCCAGCAGCCAAGTATCGAGTCCGGATACGCAGTATTTT.

Concerning this clonotype: The conserved phenylalanine or tryptophan normally closing the CDR3 is absent here, so this likely arose from a read error. Because the CDR3's place on the DNA is in doubt, the DNA is left out and the CDR3 is given as listed by TCRdb. The rearrangement joins TRBV2 to TRBJ2-3; the table's D gene call, TRBD1, was not cross checked with the DNA. Germline values: CDR1 SNHLY, CDR2 FYNNEI. Termini included, the CDR3 measures 14 amino acids. The CDR3 reads CASSDRGETQYFGP.

The genes are TRBV29-1 and TRBJ2-7, with D unresolved. The germline gives CDR1 SQVTM, CDR2 ANQGSEA. With 2 bases removed from V and 3 bases from J, the gap between germline ends came to 14 bases. The length of the CDR3 is 14 residues. CDR3 sequence (DNA): TGCAGCGTTGAATGGGGTAGTGAGAGCTACGAGCAGTACTTC. Amino acids: CSVEWGSESYEQYF.

In its sample, this clonotype was seen a few times. CDR3 bases: TGCGCCAGCAGCCGAACCCTAGCGGGAGACGAGCAGTTCTTC. Protein sequence: CASSRTLAGDEQFF. The chain carries TRBV4-1 and TRBJ2-1, with 10 bases matching TRBD2. The CDR3 sequence is 14 residues long. CDR1 and CDR2 from the germline V gene are MGHRA and YSYEKL. The V segment lost 4 bases and the J segment 10 bases; nucleotides outside the gene matches: 7.

The chain is built from TRBV11-3 and TRBJ2-7; D is ambiguous. There are 16 residues in the CDR3. Germline lookup yields CDR1 SGHNT and CDR2 YENEEA. V gave up 0 bases and J gave up 5 bases, with 17 bases separating them. CDR3 DNA: TGTGCCAGCAGCTTAGATTCTGGGCGAACCTTGGACGAGCAGTACTTC. Translated, it gives CASSLDSGRTLDEQYF.

This clonotype was recorded many times. V and J are TRBV10-3 and TRBJ1-2, with 7 bases lining up with TRBD1. V dropped 7 bases and J dropped 8; count of bases not matched to a gene: 10. This CDR3 is 13 amino acids long. Germline CDR1 and CDR2: ENHRY and SYGVKD. The CDR3 DNA reads TGTGCCATCACCCCGACAGAGACAGGGGGCTACACCTTC. Protein product: CAITPTETGGYTF.

This rearrangement joins TRBV7-8 to TRBJ2-1, with D possibly TRBD1 on 5 matching bases. V dropped 10 bases and J dropped 3 bases, with 13 bases sitting between them. The CDR3 loop spans 13 amino acids. Germline loops: CDR1 SGHVS, CDR2 FQNEAQ. The CDR3 reads CATKAGIYNEQFF. CDR3 DNA: TGTGCCACTAAGGCAGGGATCTACAATGAGCAGTTCTTC.